This T cell receptor (beta chain) was identified during a study of neurological immune-mediated disorders. General study findings and limits: HTLV-1-associated myelopathy had the most TCR clonal expansion, whereas multiple sclerosis had the least (lower than in healthy controls). Private repertoires in all groups were suggested by the absence of shared CDR3 amino acid sequences among expanded clones across subjects.

The cDNA was generated through 5'RACE incorporating 10-nucleotide random UMIs. Sequencing runs each generated in excess of 160 million TCR-beta sequences derived from 15-18 subjects. TCRdb reanalysed the 5' RACE reads using MiXCR and keeps one entry per CDR3 protein. The data hold 48,000 or so distinct CDR3 sequences, with 10% observed a single time. The table lists this clonotype with many counts. Its antigen is as yet unknown. Input material: PBMCs. This TCR came from a woman aged 40 to 49 with HTLV-1-associated myelopathy (HAM/TSP).

CDR3 sequence: CSARDVTGGLYEQYF. DNA for the CDR3: TGCAGTGCTAGAGATGTGACGGGGGGGCTGTACGAGCAGTACTTC. This sequence joins TRBV20-1 and TRBJ2-7; 8 nucleotides line up with TRBD2. Per the germline V gene, CDR1 is DFQATT and CDR2 is SNEGSKA (reference sequence). J lost 4 bases, V lost 0 bases, and 8 bases had no gene match. The CDR3 sequence is 15 residues long.